Listed here is a single T cell receptor beta chain. TCRdb re-analysed the 5' RACE reads in MiXCR, keeping a single row per CDR3 protein. The sample has about 190,000 distinct CDR3 sequences; more than 15% are singletons. This sample stems from a study of identical twins. The CDR3 is 15 residues long. With 2 bases removed from V and 2 bases from J, the gap between germline ends came to 12 bases. Germline-derived CDR1 and CDR2 are SGHVS and FNYEAQ. In addition, the sample was reused for a study of T cells expressing NK-cell markers. That work adds: The study found dominant NKG2C+ clonotypes at roughly 1.0-7.0% of CD8+ T cells in roughly six donors. There were a handful of donors in whom these clonotypes also led the CD3+CD56-NKG2C+ fraction.

The TCR comes from a woman younger than 30 in good health. The chain combines TRBV7-6 with TRBJ2-5; D is undetermined. The sequenced material came from CD8+ T cells sorted from blood. CDR3 region: CASSLPLELQETQYF. CDR3 coding DNA: TGTGCCAGCAGCTTACCCCTGGAGCTTCAAGAGACCCAGTACTTC.